This record concerns one T cell receptor beta chain sequence. Its antigen is still unknown. TCRdb reprocessed the reads with MiXCR, giving one entry per CDR3 protein. The data contain roughly 990,000 distinct CDR3 sequences, approximately 31% of them singletons. The data belong to a study of T cell repertoires in cytomegalovirus infection. Study summary: Indications of both CMV infection and matching HLA type were provided by public TCR beta signatures.

V dropped 5 bases and J dropped 0; count of bases not matched to a gene: 8. The CDR3 spans 16 residues. The germline gives CDR1 SEHNR, CDR2 FQNEAQ (reference sequence). The V gene is TRBV7-9, the J gene TRBJ2-5; 8 positions match TRBD2. The sequencing used cultured CD8+ T cells from PBMCs, collected from culture after CMV antigen stimulation. This receptor was obtained from a human donor in good health (CMV status not recorded). Some clones in this sample may be carry-over from other donors' samples. This CDR3 reads CASSPPTGGNQETQYF. In DNA, the CDR3 is TGTGCCAGCAGCCCTCCCACGGGGGGGAACCAAGAGACCCAGTACTTC.